A selection of T cell receptor beta chains follows, all from one sample in a study of blood T cells in healthy people across ages. TCRdb independently ran MiXCR on the 5' RACE reads; one entry per CDR3 protein. This sample has some 850,000 distinct CDR3 sequences, with under 30% found just once. This same sample was also part of a study on T cells of mothers and their children.

Sequenced: blood. These receptors were collected from a boy aged 5-17 years in good health. The CDR3 runs from the conserved cysteine through the conserved F or W.

j_call v_call cdr3_aa
TRBJ2-1 TRBV12-3/TRBV12-4 CASSRGGGRYNEQFF
TRBJ1-5 TRBV12-3/TRBV12-4 CASSIGQTNQPQHF
TRBJ1-2 TRBV5-1 CASSQQDSDGYTF
TRBJ1-2 TRBV20-1 CSARPSQGRQGYTF
TRBJ1-4 TRBV7-9 CASSLGWGQRNEKLFF
TRBJ1-2 TRBV2 CASSGRTGEYSDYGYTF
TRBJ2-2 TRBV6-6 CAGRNTLTGELFF
TRBJ2-4 TRBV12-3/TRBV12-4 CASSYGHFNIQYF
TRBJ1-5 TRBV28 CASSFTSGVGNQPQHF
TRBJ2-1 TRBV12-3/TRBV12-4 CASIGNTPATPAYNEQFF
TRBJ1-2 TRBV5-1 CASSLVGQGAGGYTF
TRBJ2-5 TRBV18 CASSPSGVLQETQYF
TRBJ2-6 TRBV7-9 CASSLGTTGANVLTF